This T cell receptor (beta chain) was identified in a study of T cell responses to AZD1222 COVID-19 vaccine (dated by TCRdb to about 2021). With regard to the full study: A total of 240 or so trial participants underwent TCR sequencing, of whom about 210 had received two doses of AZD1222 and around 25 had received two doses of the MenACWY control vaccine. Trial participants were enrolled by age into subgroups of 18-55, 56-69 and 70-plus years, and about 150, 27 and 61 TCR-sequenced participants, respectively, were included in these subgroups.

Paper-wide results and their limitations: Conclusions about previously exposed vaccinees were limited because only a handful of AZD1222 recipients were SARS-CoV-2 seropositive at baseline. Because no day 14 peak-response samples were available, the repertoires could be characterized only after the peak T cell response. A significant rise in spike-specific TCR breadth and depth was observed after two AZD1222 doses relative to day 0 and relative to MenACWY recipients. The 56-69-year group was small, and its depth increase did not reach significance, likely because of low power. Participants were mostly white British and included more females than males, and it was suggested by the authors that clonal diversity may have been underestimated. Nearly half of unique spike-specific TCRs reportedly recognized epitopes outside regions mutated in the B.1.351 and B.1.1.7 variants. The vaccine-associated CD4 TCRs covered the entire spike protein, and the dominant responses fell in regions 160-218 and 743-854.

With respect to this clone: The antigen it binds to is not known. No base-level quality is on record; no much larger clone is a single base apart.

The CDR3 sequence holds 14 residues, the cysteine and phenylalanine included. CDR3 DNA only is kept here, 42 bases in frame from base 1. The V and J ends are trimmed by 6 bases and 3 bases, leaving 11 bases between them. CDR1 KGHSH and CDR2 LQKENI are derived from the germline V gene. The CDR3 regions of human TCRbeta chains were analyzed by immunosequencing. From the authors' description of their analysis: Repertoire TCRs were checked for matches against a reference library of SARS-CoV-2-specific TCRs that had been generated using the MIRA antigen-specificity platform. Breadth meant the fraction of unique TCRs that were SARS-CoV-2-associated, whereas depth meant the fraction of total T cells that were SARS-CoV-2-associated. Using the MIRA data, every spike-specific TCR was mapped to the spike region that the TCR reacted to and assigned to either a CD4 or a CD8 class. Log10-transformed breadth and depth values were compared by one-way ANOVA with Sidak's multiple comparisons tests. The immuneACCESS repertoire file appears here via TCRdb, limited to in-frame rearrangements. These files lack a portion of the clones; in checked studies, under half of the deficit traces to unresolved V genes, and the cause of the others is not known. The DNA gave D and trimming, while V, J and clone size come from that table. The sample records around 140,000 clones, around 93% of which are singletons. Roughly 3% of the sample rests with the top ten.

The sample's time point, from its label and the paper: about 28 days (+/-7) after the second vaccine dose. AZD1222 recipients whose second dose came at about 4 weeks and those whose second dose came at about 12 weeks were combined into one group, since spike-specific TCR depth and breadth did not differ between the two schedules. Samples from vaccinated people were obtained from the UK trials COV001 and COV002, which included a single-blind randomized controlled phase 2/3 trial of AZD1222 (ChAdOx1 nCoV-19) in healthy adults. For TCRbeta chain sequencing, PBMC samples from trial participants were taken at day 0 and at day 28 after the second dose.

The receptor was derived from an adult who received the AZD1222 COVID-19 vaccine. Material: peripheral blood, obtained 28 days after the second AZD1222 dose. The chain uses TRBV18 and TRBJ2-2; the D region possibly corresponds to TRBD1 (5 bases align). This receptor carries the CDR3 CASSVRDDTGELFF. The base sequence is TGTGCCAGCTCCGTCAGGGATGACACCGGGGAGCTGTTTTTT.